This is a list of T cell receptor beta chains from one sample in a study of cytomegalovirus exposure and HLA in healthy donors. Clones were sequenced by immunoSEQ multiplex PCR, and TCRdb holds only the in-frame ones, with some missing. The table shows about 120,000 clones, with roughly 70% occurring only once. The sequenced material came from PBMCs. These receptors all come from a woman aged 40-49 years in good health and CMV-seropositive. Each CDR3 is given with its conserved first and last residue. The order of the fields is clone size, D gene, V gene, J gene, CDR3 protein, CDR3 DNA. D genes are given only for firm matches. The listing skips clone size in some rows; elsewhere it reads once, few, many or a size class.

>NA|NA|TRBV27|TRBJ1-1
CASSFTGNTEAFF
TGTGCCAGCAGTTTTACGGGAAACACTGAAGCTTTCTTT
>NA|TRBD2|TRBV2|TRBJ2-3
CASSERLAGGTGLTDTQYF
TGTGCCAGCAGTGAACGTCTAGCGGGGGGAACAGGCCTTACAGATACGCAGTATTTT
>NA|TRBD1|TRBV9|TRBJ1-2
CASSVRDRALPAYGYTF
TGTGCCAGCAGCGTAAGGGACAGGGCCCTCCCAGCGTATGGCTACACCTTC
>NA|NA|TRBV30|TRBJ1-2
CAWREAAAPNYGYTF
TGTGCCTGGAGGGAGGCGGCAGCCCCTAACTATGGCTACACCTTC
>NA|NA|TRBV27|TRBJ2-7
CASSPTDTNPYEQYF
TGTGCCAGCAGTCCCACAGACACCAACCCCTACGAGCAGTACTTC
>NA|TRBD1|TRBV6-6|TRBJ1-2
CASKASGTGANYGYTF
TGTGCCAGCAAGGCTTCCGGGACAGGGGCAAACTATGGCTACACCTTC
>NA|TRBD1|TRBV7-2|TRBJ1-5
CASSYETGGNQPQHF
TGTGCCAGCAGCTACGAGACAGGGGGCAATCAGCCCCAGCATTTT
>once|TRBD1|TRBV9|TRBJ1-6
CASSASTGRMSPLHF
TGTGCCAGCAGCGCCTCGACAGGGCGTATGTCACCCCTCCACTTT
>NA|NA|TRBV7-9|TRBJ1-4
CASSLMGAVEEKLFF
TGTGCCAGCAGCTTAATGGGGGCAGTAGAGGAAAAACTGTTTTTT
>NA|TRBD2|TRBV5-6|TRBJ2-5
CASSFGTSGGGGETQYF
TGTGCCAGCAGCTTTGGGACTAGCGGGGGCGGGGGAGAGACCCAGTACTTC
>NA|NA|TRBV21-1|TRBJ2-7
CASTPSPQGARINEQYF
TGTGCCAGCACCCCGAGCCCCCAGGGCGCCCGGATTAACGAGCAGTACTTC
>few|NA|TRBV4-1|TRBJ1-6
CASSQDLQGMGNSPLHF
TGCGCCAGCAGCCAAGATCTTCAGGGGATGGGTAATTCACCCCTCCACTTT
>NA|NA|TRBV30|TRBJ1-1
CAWRGKGSVTEAFF
TGTGCCTGGAGGGGGAAGGGTAGCGTCACTGAAGCTTTCTTT
>NA|NA|TRBV4-1|TRBJ1-2
CASSQGAGVNYGYTF
TGCGCCAGCAGCCAAGGGGCAGGGGTGAACTATGGCTACACCTTC
>NA|TRBD2|TRBV10-3|TRBJ2-3
CAIRAGSTDTQYF
TGTGCCATCAGAGCGGGGAGCACAGATACGCAGTATTTT
>few|NA|TRBV25-1|TRBJ1-4
CASSEYGSTNEKLFF
TGTGCCAGCAGTGAATACGGGTCAACTAATGAAAAACTGTTTTTT
>few|TRBD2|TRBV28|TRBJ2-5
CASSTPYGGDGETQYF
TGTGCCAGCAGTACCCCGTATGGGGGGGATGGAGAGACCCAGTACTTC
>NA|TRBD1|TRBV28|TRBJ1-5
CASSRDRGLYSNQPQHF
TGTGCCAGCAGTCGCGACAGGGGTCTTTATAGCAATCAGCCCCAGCATTTT
>NA|NA|TRBV18|TRBJ2-3
CASSPGAWGDTQYF
TGTGCCAGCTCACCAGGGGCTTGGGGAGATACGCAGTATTTT
>few|TRBD1|TRBV4-3|TRBJ2-3
CASSQDRQGQFTDTQYF
TGCGCCAGCAGCCAAGACCGACAGGGCCAATTCACAGATACGCAGTATTTT
>few|TRBD2|TRBV5-6|TRBJ2-5
CASSLVAGGPQETQYF
TGTGCCAGCAGCTTGGTGGCGGGAGGCCCCCAAGAGACCCAGTACTTC
>NA|NA|TRBV5-1|TRBJ1-5
CASSLGVRPQHF
TGCGCCAGCAGCCTAGGGGTCCGGCCCCAGCATTTT